This T cell receptor (beta chain) emerged from a study of OX40 agonist ivuxolimab in advanced cancers. Study-level information: In this cohort, patients received ivuxolimab, an agonistic anti-OX40 (CD134) antibody. Partial response was recorded in three patients: one hepatocellular carcinoma and two cutaneous melanoma cases.

Autoimmune disease history or systemic immunosuppression led to patient exclusion. Whole-study findings and limits: Normalized expansion of T-cell clones was also low for some nonresponders.

Between the trimmed V and J ends, which lost 1 base and 2 bases, there was a span of 13 bases. The CDR3 is 16 amino acids. Germline V CDR1 and CDR2: SGDLS, YYNGEE. In the case of this clone: The antigen is undetermined.

Only in-frame clones appear in the TCRdb table, and some are missing; sequencing was by immunoSEQ multiplex PCR. The sample yields approximately 30,000 clones, about nine tenths seen once. The chain has TRBV9 and TRBJ2-1; D uncertain. The source was CD4+ or CD8+ T cells sorted from blood, collected in a trial of the OX40 agonist ivuxolimab. The sequence was obtained from an adult with an advanced solid tumor such as melanoma, head and neck, liver or kidney cancer. The CDR3 region is CASSVYGSTAYNEQFF. DNA for the CDR3: TGTGCCAGCAGCGTATACGGCTCCACCGCCTACAATGAGCAGTTCTTC.